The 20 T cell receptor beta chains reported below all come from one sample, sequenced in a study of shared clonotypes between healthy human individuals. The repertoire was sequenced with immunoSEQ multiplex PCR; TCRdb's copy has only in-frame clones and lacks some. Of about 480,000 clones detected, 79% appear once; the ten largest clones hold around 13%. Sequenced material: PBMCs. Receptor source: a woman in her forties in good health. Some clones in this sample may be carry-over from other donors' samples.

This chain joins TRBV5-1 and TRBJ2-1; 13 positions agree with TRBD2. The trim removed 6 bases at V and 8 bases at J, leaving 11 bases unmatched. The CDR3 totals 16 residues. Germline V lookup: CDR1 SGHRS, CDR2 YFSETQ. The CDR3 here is CASNSGTSGIPDEQFF. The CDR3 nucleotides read TGCGCCAGCAATTCCGGGACTAGCGGGATTCCGGATGAGCAGTTCTTC.

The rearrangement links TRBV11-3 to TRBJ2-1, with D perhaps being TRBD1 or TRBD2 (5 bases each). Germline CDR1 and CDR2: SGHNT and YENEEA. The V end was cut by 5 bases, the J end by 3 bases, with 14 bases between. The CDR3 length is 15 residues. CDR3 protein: CASSGDHGSYNEQFF. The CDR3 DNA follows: TGTGCCAGCAGCGGGGACCATGGGAGCTACAATGAGCAGTTCTTC. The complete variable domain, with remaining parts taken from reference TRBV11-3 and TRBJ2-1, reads EAGVVQSPRYKIIEKKQPVAFWCNPISGHNTLYWYLQNLGQGPELLIRYENEEAVDDSQLPKDRFSAERLKGVDSTLKIQPAELGDSAVYLCASSGDHGSYNEQFFGPGTRLTVL.

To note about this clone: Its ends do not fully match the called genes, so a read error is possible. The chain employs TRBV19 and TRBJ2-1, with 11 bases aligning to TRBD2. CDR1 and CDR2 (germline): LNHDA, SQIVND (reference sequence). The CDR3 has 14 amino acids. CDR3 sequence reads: CASRIAGGDNEQFF. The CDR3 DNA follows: TGTGCCAGTAGGATAGCGGGAGGGGACAATGAGCAGTTCTTC.

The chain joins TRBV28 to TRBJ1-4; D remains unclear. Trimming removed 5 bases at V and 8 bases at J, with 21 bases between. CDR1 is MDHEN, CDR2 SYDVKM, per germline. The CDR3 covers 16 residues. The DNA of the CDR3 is TGTGCCAGCAGTACCCCGCGGCAGTCGCGTGGGGAAAAACTGTTTTTT. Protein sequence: CASSTPRQSRGEKLFF.

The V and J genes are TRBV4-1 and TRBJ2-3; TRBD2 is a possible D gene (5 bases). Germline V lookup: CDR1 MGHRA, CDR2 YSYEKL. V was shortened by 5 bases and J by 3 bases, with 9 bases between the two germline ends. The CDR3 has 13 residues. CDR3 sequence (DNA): TGCGCCAGCAGCATGAGGGAGACAGATACGCAGTATTTT. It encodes CASSMRETDTQYF.

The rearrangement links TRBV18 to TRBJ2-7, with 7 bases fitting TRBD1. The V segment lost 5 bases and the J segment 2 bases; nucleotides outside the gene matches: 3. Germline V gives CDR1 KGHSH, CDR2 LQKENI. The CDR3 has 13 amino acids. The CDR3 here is CASSEGQTYEQYF. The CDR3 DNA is TGTGCCAGCTCAGAGGGACAGACCTACGAGCAGTACTTC.

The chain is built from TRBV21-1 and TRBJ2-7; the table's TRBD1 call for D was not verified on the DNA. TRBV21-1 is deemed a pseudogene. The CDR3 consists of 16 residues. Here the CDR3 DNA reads TGTGCCAGCAGCAATGGTGGGACAGGGGGCCCCTCCGAGCAGTACTTC. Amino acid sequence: CASSNGGTGGPSEQYF.

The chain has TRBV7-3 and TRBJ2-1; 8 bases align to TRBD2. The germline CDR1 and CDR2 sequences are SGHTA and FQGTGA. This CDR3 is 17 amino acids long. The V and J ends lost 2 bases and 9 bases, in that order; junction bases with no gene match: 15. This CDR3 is CASSLYSPGTSSGEQFF. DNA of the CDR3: TGTGCCAGCAGCTTATATTCCCCCGGGACTAGTTCCGGTGAGCAGTTCTTC.

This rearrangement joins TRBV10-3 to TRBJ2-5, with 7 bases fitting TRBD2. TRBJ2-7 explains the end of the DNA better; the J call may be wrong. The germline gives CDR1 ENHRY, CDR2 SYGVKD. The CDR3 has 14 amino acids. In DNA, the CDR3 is TGTGCCATCAGGGCGCCCGGGAGGTCCTACGAGCAGTACTTC. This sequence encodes CAIRAPGRSYEQYF.

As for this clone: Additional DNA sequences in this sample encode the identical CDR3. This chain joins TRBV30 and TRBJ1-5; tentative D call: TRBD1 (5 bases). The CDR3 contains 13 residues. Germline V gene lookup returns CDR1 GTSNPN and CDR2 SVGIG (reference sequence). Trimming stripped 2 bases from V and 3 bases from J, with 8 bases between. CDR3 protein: CAWSFGANQPQHF. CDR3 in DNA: TGTGCCTGGAGTTTCGGGGCCAATCAGCCCCAGCATTTT.

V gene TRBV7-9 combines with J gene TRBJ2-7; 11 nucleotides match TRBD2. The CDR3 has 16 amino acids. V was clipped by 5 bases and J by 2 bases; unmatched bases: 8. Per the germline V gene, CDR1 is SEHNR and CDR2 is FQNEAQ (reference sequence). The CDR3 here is CASSPPRGLAAYEQYF. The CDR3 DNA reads TGTGCCAGCAGCCCGCCCAGGGGACTAGCGGCCTACGAGCAGTACTTC.

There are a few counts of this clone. The CDR3 DNA follows: TGTGCCTGGAGTCTACAGGGTAATCAGCCCCAGCATTTT. Encoded protein: CAWSLQGNQPQHF. This sequence joins TRBV30 and TRBJ1-5; D might be TRBD1 (6 bases). Germline-derived CDR1 and CDR2 are GTSNPN and SVGIG (reference sequence). This CDR3 is 13 amino acids long. Trimming cost V 2 bases and J 4 bases, with 9 bases left between them.

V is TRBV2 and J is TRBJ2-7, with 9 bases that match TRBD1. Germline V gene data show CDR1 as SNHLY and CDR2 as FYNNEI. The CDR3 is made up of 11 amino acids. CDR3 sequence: CGTGQGYEQYF. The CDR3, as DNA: TGTGGGACGGGACAGGGCTACGAGCAGTACTTC.

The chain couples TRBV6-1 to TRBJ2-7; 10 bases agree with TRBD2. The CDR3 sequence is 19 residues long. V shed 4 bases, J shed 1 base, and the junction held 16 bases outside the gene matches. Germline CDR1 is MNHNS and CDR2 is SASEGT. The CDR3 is CASSVKRTSGDQNSYEQYF. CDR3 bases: TGTGCCAGCAGTGTTAAGAGGACTAGCGGAGACCAAAATTCCTACGAGCAGTACTTC.

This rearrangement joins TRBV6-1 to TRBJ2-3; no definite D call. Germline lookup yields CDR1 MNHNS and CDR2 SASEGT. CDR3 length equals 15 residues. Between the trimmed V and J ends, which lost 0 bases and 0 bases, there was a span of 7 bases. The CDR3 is CASSEAAGSTDTQYF. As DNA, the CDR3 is TGTGCCAGCAGTGAAGCCGCTGGGAGCACAGATACGCAGTATTTT.

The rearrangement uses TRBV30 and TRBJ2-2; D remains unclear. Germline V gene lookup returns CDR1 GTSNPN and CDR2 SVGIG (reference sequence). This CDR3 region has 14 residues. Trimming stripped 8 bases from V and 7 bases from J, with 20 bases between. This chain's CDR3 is CATNRDWSDGELFF. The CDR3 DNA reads TGTGCCACCAACAGAGATTGGAGTGACGGGGAGCTGTTTTTT.

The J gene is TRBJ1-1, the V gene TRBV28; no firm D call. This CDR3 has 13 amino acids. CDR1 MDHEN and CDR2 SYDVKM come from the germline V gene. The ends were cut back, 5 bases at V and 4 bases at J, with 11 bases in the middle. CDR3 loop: CASSNSRGTEAFF. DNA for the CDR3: TGTGCCAGCAGTAACTCGCGGGGCACTGAAGCTTTCTTT.

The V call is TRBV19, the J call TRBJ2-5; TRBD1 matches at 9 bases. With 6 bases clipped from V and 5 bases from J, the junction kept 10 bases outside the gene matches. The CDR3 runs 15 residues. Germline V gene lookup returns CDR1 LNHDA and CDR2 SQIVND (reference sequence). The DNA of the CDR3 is TGTGCCAGTAGGCCTGGGACAGGGCTGAGGGAGACCCAGTACTTC. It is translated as CASRPGTGLRETQYF.

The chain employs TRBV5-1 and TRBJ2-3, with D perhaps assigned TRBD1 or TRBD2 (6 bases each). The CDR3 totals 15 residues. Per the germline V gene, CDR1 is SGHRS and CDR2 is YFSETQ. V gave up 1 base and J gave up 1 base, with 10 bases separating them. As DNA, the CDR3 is TGCGCCAGCAGCTTGCCGGGGGCGGGCACAGATACGCAGTATTTT. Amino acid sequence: CASSLPGAGTDTQYF. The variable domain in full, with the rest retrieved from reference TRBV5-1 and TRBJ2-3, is KAGVTQTPRYLIKTRGQQVTLSCSPISGHRSVSWYQQTPGQGLQFLFEYFSETQRNKGNFPGRFSGRQFSNSRSEMNVSTLELGDSALYLCASSLPGAGTDTQYFGPGTRLTVL.

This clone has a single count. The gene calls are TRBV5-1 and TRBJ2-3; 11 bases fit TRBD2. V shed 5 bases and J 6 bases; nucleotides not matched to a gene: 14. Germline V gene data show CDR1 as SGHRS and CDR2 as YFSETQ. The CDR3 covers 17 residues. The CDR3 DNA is TGCGCCAGCAGGCCCCCGGGACTAGCGGTTCTCGGGGATACGCAGTATTTT. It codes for CASRPPGLAVLGDTQYF.